This T cell receptor (beta chain) was retrieved from a study of T cells in Graves' hyperthyroidism and ophthalmopathy. Regarding the study as a whole: Ophthalmopathy was identified by the model a median about six months ahead of onset.

Researchers amplified the TCR beta CDR3 regions from RNA transcripts. Carried out on the TCR CDR3, a first-round RT-PCR used the HTBI primer set. In TCRdb, the multiplex PCR reads were re-called with MiXCR into one record per CDR3 protein. The profile shows over 90,000 distinct CDR3 sequences, approximately 50% of them singletons. This clonotype appeared many times. The antigen remains undetermined. These patients, aged 18 to 65, had recently diagnosed hyperthyroidism lasting under 2 months. Sequences were obtained from blood. This clonotype was obtained from a man aged 35 to 55 with Graves' hyperthyroidism.

The CDR3 here is CAWRTGHSYGYTF. The CDR3 bases are TGTGCCTGGAGGACTGGACATTCGTATGGCTACACCTTC. The gene calls are TRBV30 and TRBJ1-2; tentatively, D is TRBD1 (5 bases). Between the trimmed V and J ends, which lost 3 bases and 5 bases, there was a span of 13 bases. The CDR3 is 13 amino acids. From germline, CDR1 is GTSNPN and CDR2 SVGIG (reference sequence). Together with reference TRBV30 and TRBJ1-2, the CDR3 gives the full variable domain: SQTIHQWPATLVQPVGSPLSLECTVEGTSNPNLYWYRQAAGRGLQLLFYSVGIGQISSEVPQNLSASRPQDRQFILSSKKLLLSDSGFYLCAWRTGHSYGYTFGSGTRLTVV.